These 20 T cell receptor beta chains share one sample of origin, sequenced in a study of blood T cell repertoires in COVID-19. The repertoire was sequenced with immunoSEQ multiplex PCR; TCRdb's copy has only in-frame clones and lacks some. The repertoire has just over 300,000 clones, roughly 87% of them found once; the top ten carry about 8.9%. The sequenced sample consisted of PBMCs or T cells enriched from blood (not recorded which). These receptors all stem from a woman between 18 and 29 years old who had recovered from COVID-19.

J is TRBJ1-1 and V is TRBV29-1, with TRBD1 as a possible D gene (6 bases). The CDR3 loop spans 12 amino acids. V was shortened by 4 bases and J by 5 bases, with 11 bases between the two germline ends. The germline V gene has CDR1 SQVTM and CDR2 ANQGSEA. In DNA form, the CDR3 reads TGCAGCGTTGTAGAGGGGGGGACTGAAGCTTTCTTT. Translation: CSVVEGGTEAFF. The full variable domain, with the rest looked up from reference TRBV29-1 and TRBJ1-1, is SAVISQKPSRDICQRGTSLTIQCQVDSQVTMMFWYRQQPGQSLTLIATANQGSEATYESGFVIDKFPISRPNLTFSTLTVSNMSPEDSSIYLCSVVEGGTEAFFGQGTRLTVV.

The CDR3 sequence is CASSPQSGNTEAFF. As DNA, the CDR3 is TGTGCCAGCTCACCACAGAGCGGGAACACTGAAGCTTTCTTT. This sequence joins TRBV18 and TRBJ1-1; D is undetermined. The CDR3 length is 14 residues. Trimming cost V 1 base and J 1 base, with 7 bases left between them. The V gene's germline CDR1 is KGHSH and CDR2 LQKENI.

The rearrangement links TRBV4-1 to TRBJ1-6; D is perhaps TRBD1 (6 bases). This CDR3 contains 15 residues. Per germline, CDR1 MGHRA and CDR2 YSYEKL. Trimming left V 2 bases short and J 8 bases short, with 13 bases between. CDR3 residues: CASSQQGSGDSPLHF. The CDR3 DNA sequence: TGCGCCAGCAGCCAACAGGGGTCTGGGGATTCACCCCTCCACTTT.

The rearrangement joins TRBV5-4 to TRBJ2-7; 10 bases are a match to TRBD1. The V gene's germline CDR1 is SGHNT and CDR2 YYREEE (reference sequence). There are 18 residues in the CDR3. Losses at the gene ends were 0 bases for V and 0 bases for J; bases not matched to a gene: 9. This CDR3 is CASSLAVTGGFYSYEQYF. The CDR3 coding sequence is TGTGCCAGCAGCTTGGCGGTGACAGGGGGCTTTTACTCCTACGAGCAGTACTTC.

The rearrangement joins TRBV9 to TRBJ1-2; 9 bases agree with TRBD1. The J segment lost 4 bases and the V segment lost 1 base, leaving 8 bases of the junction unmatched. The CDR3 spans 16 residues. Germline V lookup: CDR1 SGDLS, CDR2 YYNGEE. The CDR3 sequence: CASSVSRDREPYGYTF. Here the CDR3 DNA reads TGTGCCAGCAGCGTAAGCCGGGACAGGGAACCCTATGGCTACACCTTC. The full variable domain, its missing parts supplied by reference TRBV9 and TRBJ1-2, is DSGVTQTPKHLITATGQRVTLRCSPRSGDLSVYWYQQSLDQGLQFLIQYYNGEERAKGNILERFSAQQFPDLHSELNLSSLELGDSALYFCASSVSRDREPYGYTFGSGTRLTVV.

The chain couples TRBV5-1 to TRBJ1-2, with 8 bases fitting TRBD1. The J segment lost 6 bases and the V segment lost 1 base, leaving 5 bases of the junction unmatched. Germline loops: CDR1 SGHRS, CDR2 YFSETQ. The CDR3 length is 14 residues. The CDR3 sequence is CASSLLGQADGYTF. CDR3 in DNA: TGCGCCAGCAGCTTGTTGGGACAGGCCGATGGCTACACCTTC. Complete variable domain (other parts from reference TRBV5-1 and TRBJ1-2): KAGVTQTPRYLIKTRGQQVTLSCSPISGHRSVSWYQQTPGQGLQFLFEYFSETQRNKGNFPGRFSGRQFSNSRSEMNVSTLELGDSALYLCASSLLGQADGYTFGSGTRLTVV.

The V gene is TRBV7-3, the J gene TRBJ2-1, with 9 bases matching TRBD2. Germline CDR1 SGHTA, CDR2 FQGTGA. Trimming took 3 bases from V and 10 from J; bases not matched to a gene: 10. The CDR3 has 15 residues. CDR3 nucleotide sequence: TGTGCCAGCAGCTTTGCGCGGGGGGGCATCATCGAGCAGTTCTTC. This encodes CASSFARGGIIEQFF.

The gene calls are TRBV5-1 and TRBJ2-1; D is perhaps TRBD1 (6 bases). Germline loops: CDR1 SGHRS, CDR2 YFSETQ. The length of the CDR3 is 13 residues. The V gene lost 4 bases and the J gene lost 15 bases, with 20 bases spanning the gap. The CDR3 sequence is CASSLTTIGQRFF. The DNA of the CDR3 is TGCGCCAGCAGCCTGACGACGATCGGACAGCGGTTCTTC.

This sequence joins TRBV29-1 and TRBJ1-1; 7 nucleotides match TRBD1. This CDR3 is 14 amino acids long. Trimming cost V 2 bases and J 0 bases; bases outside gene matches: 3. Germline assignment: CDR1 SQVTM and CDR2 ANQGSEA. In nucleotides, the CDR3 is TGCAGCGTTGAATATGGACAGGTGAACACTGAAGCTTTCTTT. As protein: CSVEYGQVNTEAFF.

The genes are TRBV14 and TRBJ1-2; 8 bases align to TRBD1. This CDR3 is 13 amino acids long. The germline V gene has CDR1 SGHDN and CDR2 FVKESK. The V and J ends lost 3 bases and 8 bases, in that order; junction bases with no gene match: 5. CDR3 residues: CASSQLDREGYTF. The CDR3 DNA is TGTGCCAGCAGCCAGCTGGACAGGGAAGGCTACACCTTC.

This rearrangement joins TRBV10-3 to TRBJ1-1, with TRBD1 identical over 8 bases. The germline V gene encodes CDR1 ENHRY and CDR2 SYGVKD. The length of the CDR3 is 13 residues. J gave up 3 bases and V 5 bases, and 2 bases lay outside the gene matches. The CDR3 sequence: CAISPGQDTEAFF. The DNA for the CDR3 is TGTGCCATCAGTCCGGGACAGGACACTGAAGCTTTCTTT.

The chain links TRBV6-5 to TRBJ2-7, with D perhaps matching TRBD1 (6 bases). This CDR3 spans 14 amino acids. The germline V gene encodes CDR1 MNHEY and CDR2 SVGAGI. Trimming removed 1 base from V and 2 bases from J, with 9 bases in between. The CDR3 DNA sequence: TGTGCCAGCAGTTACTTCGACAGGACCTACGAGCAGTACTTC. As protein: CASSYFDRTYEQYF.

The genes are TRBV3-1 (or the pseudogene TRBV3-2) and TRBJ2-7, with TRBD1 matching over 7 bases. CDR3 length: 14 residues. Germline CDR1 reads LGHDT; CDR2 reads YNNKEL (reference sequence). J gave up 3 bases and V 3 bases, and 5 bases lay outside the gene matches. In DNA, the CDR3 is TGTGCCAGCAGCCATGGACGGGACAGCTACGAGCAGTACTTC. This encodes CASSHGRDSYEQYF.

The CDR3, as DNA: TGTGCCAGCAGTCCTCGGGGTTTTTCGGGTGAAAAACTGTTTTTT. Protein: CASSPRGFSGEKLFF. The rearrangement uses TRBV6-5 and TRBJ1-4; no firm D call. The CDR3 is made up of 15 amino acids. V shed 5 bases and J shed 7 bases, with 17 bases lying between them. The germline CDR1 and CDR2 sequences are MNHEY and SVGAGI.

This clone has a single count. J is TRBJ2-7 and V is TRBV2; 7 bases are shared with TRBD1. Germline V CDR1 and CDR2: SNHLY, FYNNEI. The CDR3 sequence is 15 residues long. The V gene end was trimmed by 6 bases and the J gene end by 0 bases; junction bases not matched to a gene: 8. CDR3 protein: CASRERQGYSYEQYF. The CDR3 DNA follows: TGTGCCAGCAGGGAAAGACAGGGTTACTCCTACGAGCAGTACTTC.

The CDR3 is CASSSTTFFAGGGTDTQYF. The CDR3 DNA is TGTGCCAGCAGCTCCACAACTTTTTTCGCGGGGGGTGGCACAGATACGCAGTATTTT. V usage is TRBV13 and J usage is TRBJ2-3; 8 nucleotides align to TRBD2. The CDR3 spans 19 residues. Unmatched junction bases numbered 16, after V lost 4 bases and J lost 1 base. The germline CDR1 and CDR2 sequences are PRHDT and FYEKMQ (reference sequence). Complete variable domain (other parts from reference TRBV13 and TRBJ2-3): AAGVIQSPRHLIKEKRETATLKCYPIPRHDTVYWYQQGPGQDPQFLISFYEKMQSDKGSIPDRFSAQQFSDYHSELNMSSLELGDSALYFCASSSTTFFAGGGTDTQYFGPGTRLTVL.

In nucleotides, the CDR3 is TGTGCCAGTAGTATCCACACAATAACAGGGACGAGAGAAGGCTACACCTTC. It translates to CASSIHTITGTREGYTF. The gene calls are TRBV19 and TRBJ1-2; D perhaps matches TRBD1 (6 bases). V lost 3 bases, J lost 8 bases, and 25 bases lay in between. Looked up from germline, CDR1 is LNHDA and CDR2 is SQIVND (reference sequence). This CDR3 is built from 17 residues.

The CDR3 sequence: CASRPLISNSPLHF. DNA of the CDR3: TGTGCCAGCAGGCCACTGATTTCTAATTCACCCCTCCACTTT. The chain carries TRBV2 and TRBJ1-6; D gene ambiguous. The germline V gene encodes CDR1 SNHLY and CDR2 FYNNEI. This CDR3 contains 14 residues. Trimming took 6 bases from V and 6 from J, leaving 12 bases between them.

The J gene is TRBJ1-1, the V gene TRBV30; TRBD1 aligns across 7 bases. Germline V gene data show CDR1 as GTSNPN and CDR2 as SVGIG (reference sequence). The CDR3 is 13 residues long. Losses at the gene ends were 3 bases for V and 4 bases for J; bases not matched to a gene: 5. The CDR3 region has the DNA TGTGCCTGGAGCATAGGGGGCATCACTGAAGCTTTCTTT. Its protein product is CAWSIGGITEAFF.

V usage is TRBV7-8 and J usage is TRBJ2-1; the match to TRBD2 covers 10 bases. This CDR3 contains 16 residues. Losses at the gene ends were 1 base for V and 4 bases for J; bases not matched to a gene: 4. Germline V gene data show CDR1 as SGHVS and CDR2 as FQNEAQ. The CDR3 DNA reads as TGTGCCAGCAGCTTAGTTAGCGGGGGGATATACAATGAGCAGTTCTTC. This gives the protein CASSLVSGGIYNEQFF.